The rows below give T cell receptor beta chains drawn from one sample of a study. From the RT-PCR reads, TCRdb called clonotypes with MiXCR, one entry per CDR3 protein. The sample has about 680,000 distinct CDR3 sequences, 12% to 15% seen once. Sequenced input: memory CD4+ T cells from blood. These receptors originate from a female donor in good health, serving as a healthy control. Both conserved end residues are part of each CDR3. Each record gives: D gene, J gene, V gene, clone size, CDR3 protein, CDR3 DNA. A D gene is named only where the DNA matches it firmly. Clone size is not always given. Where it is, it says once, few, many or a class for expanded clones.

d_call: .; j_call: TRBJ2-1; v_call: TRBV24-1; clone_size: few; cdr3_aa: CATSDSLALEQFF; cdr3_nt: TGTGCCACCAGTGATTCCCTAGCGCTTGAGCAGTTCTTC
d_call: TRBD1; j_call: TRBJ2-5; v_call: TRBV3-1; clone_size: .; cdr3_aa: CASSTWTGDTETQYF; cdr3_nt: TGTGCCAGCAGCACGTGGACAGGGGATACGGAGACCCAGTACTTC
d_call: .; j_call: TRBJ1-2; v_call: TRBV29-1; clone_size: few; cdr3_aa: CSVVRGVDGYTF; cdr3_nt: TGCAGCGTTGTCCGAGGGGTGGATGGCTACACCTTC
d_call: .; j_call: TRBJ2-1; v_call: TRBV7-6; clone_size: .; cdr3_aa: CASSGGPEGEQFF; cdr3_nt: TGTGCCAGCAGCGGGGGGCCGGAAGGCGAGCAGTTCTTC
d_call: .; j_call: TRBJ2-5; v_call: TRBV25-1; clone_size: .; cdr3_aa: CASRKDQETQYF; cdr3_nt: TGTGCCAGCAGGAAAGACCAAGAGACCCAGTACTTC
d_call: .; j_call: TRBJ1-2; v_call: TRBV5-5; clone_size: many; cdr3_aa: CASSLGQPNYGYTF; cdr3_nt: TGTGCCAGCAGCTTGGGGCAGCCTAACTATGGCTACACCTTC
d_call: TRBD2; j_call: TRBJ2-5; v_call: TRBV4-2; clone_size: few; cdr3_aa: CASSRTSGLANTFETQYF; cdr3_nt: TGTGCCAGCAGTCGGACTAGCGGATTAGCAAATACCTTTGAGACCCAGTACTTC
d_call: .; j_call: TRBJ1-2; v_call: TRBV28; clone_size: .; cdr3_aa: CASSIVRQDRGYTF; cdr3_nt: TGTGCCAGTAGTATAGTTCGGCAGGACCGCGGCTACACCTTC
d_call: TRBD1; j_call: TRBJ2-1; v_call: TRBV6-2/TRBV6-3; clone_size: few; cdr3_aa: CASRPQGAGYNEQFF; cdr3_nt: TGTGCCAGCAGGCCCCAGGGGGCGGGTTACAATGAGCAGTTCTTC
d_call: .; j_call: TRBJ1-5; v_call: TRBV5-1; clone_size: many; cdr3_aa: CASSPQPGGGDQPQHF; cdr3_nt: TGCGCCAGCAGCCCCCAACCGGGGGGTGGGGATCAGCCCCAGCATTTT
d_call: .; j_call: TRBJ1-4; v_call: TRBV5-1; clone_size: few; cdr3_aa: CASSLRLAEKLFF; cdr3_nt: TGCGCCAGCAGCTTACGGTTAGCGGAAAAACTGTTTTTT
d_call: .; j_call: TRBJ2-1; v_call: TRBV6-2/TRBV6-3; clone_size: few; cdr3_aa: CASSNLGSYNEQFF; cdr3_nt: TGTGCCAGCAGTAACCTTGGGAGTTACAATGAGCAGTTCTTC
d_call: TRBD1; j_call: TRBJ1-6; v_call: TRBV20-1; clone_size: few; cdr3_aa: CSARISGGNSPLHF; cdr3_nt: TGCAGTGCTAGAATATCAGGGGGAAATTCACCCCTCCACTTT
d_call: TRBD2; j_call: TRBJ2-5; v_call: TRBV30; clone_size: once; cdr3_aa: CAWSGLAEETQYF; cdr3_nt: TGTGCCTGGAGTGGACTAGCGGAAGAGACCCAGTACTTC
d_call: TRBD1; j_call: TRBJ1-5; v_call: TRBV5-1; clone_size: few; cdr3_aa: CASSHQQGESSQPQHF; cdr3_nt: TGCGCCAGCAGCCACCAACAGGGGGAATCGAGTCAGCCCCAGCATTTT
d_call: TRBD2; j_call: TRBJ2-1; v_call: TRBV20-1; clone_size: few; cdr3_aa: CSARVQRGESYNEQFF; cdr3_nt: TGCAGTGCTAGGGTACAGCGGGGGGAATCCTACAATGAGCAGTTCTTC
d_call: .; j_call: TRBJ2-7; v_call: TRBV29-1; clone_size: many; cdr3_aa: CSVVKDSYEQYF; cdr3_nt: TGCAGCGTTGTTAAGGACTCCTACGAGCAGTACTTC
d_call: .; j_call: TRBJ2-7; v_call: TRBV6-9; clone_size: few; cdr3_aa: CASIVSSGPPYEQYF; cdr3_nt: TGTGCCAGCATCGTATCGAGCGGTCCCCCCTACGAGCAGTACTTC
d_call: .; j_call: TRBJ2-6; v_call: TRBV5-1; clone_size: few; cdr3_aa: CASSLGGAGSGANVLTF; cdr3_nt: TGCGCCAGCAGCTTGGGGGGTGCAGGGAGTGGGGCCAACGTCCTGACTTTC
d_call: TRBD1; j_call: TRBJ1-2; v_call: TRBV7-3; clone_size: few; cdr3_aa: CASSLTGQGNGYTF; cdr3_nt: TGTGCCAGCAGCTTAACGGGACAGGGAAATGGCTACACCTTC
d_call: TRBD1; j_call: TRBJ1-2; v_call: TRBV5-1; clone_size: few; cdr3_aa: CARGGQDYGYTF; cdr3_nt: TGCGCCAGGGGGGGACAGGACTATGGCTACACCTTC
d_call: .; j_call: TRBJ1-1; v_call: TRBV11-2; clone_size: few; cdr3_aa: CASSSLTDAKAFF; cdr3_nt: TGTGCCAGCAGCTCCTTAACGGACGCCAAGGCTTTCTTT
d_call: .; j_call: TRBJ2-5; v_call: TRBV4-2; clone_size: many; cdr3_aa: CASSQDLGPSETQYF; cdr3_nt: TGTGCCAGCAGCCAAGACCTCGGGCCATCGGAGACCCAGTACTTC
d_call: .; j_call: TRBJ2-1; v_call: TRBV11-1; clone_size: .; cdr3_aa: CASSLASVNEQFF; cdr3_nt: TGTGCCAGCAGCTTAGCGTCGGTCAATGAGCAGTTCTTC
d_call: .; j_call: TRBJ1-6; v_call: TRBV27; clone_size: .; cdr3_aa: CASTLFSGGGNSPLHF; cdr3_nt: TGTGCCAGCACCCTCTTTTCCGGGGGGGGTAATTCACCCCTCCACTTT
d_call: TRBD2; j_call: TRBJ2-1; v_call: TRBV7-3; clone_size: .; cdr3_aa: CASSLSGTSGRLHEQFF; cdr3_nt: TGTGCCAGCAGCTTAAGTGGGACTAGCGGGAGGCTCCATGAGCAGTTCTTC
d_call: .; j_call: TRBJ1-6; v_call: TRBV7-2; clone_size: .; cdr3_aa: CASSLRLPNSPLHF; cdr3_nt: TGTGCCAGCAGCTTAAGACTGCCAAATTCACCCCTCCACTTT
d_call: .; j_call: TRBJ2-1; v_call: TRBV5-1; clone_size: .; cdr3_aa: CASSPPPVRNEQFF; cdr3_nt: TGCGCCAGCAGCCCCCCCCCGGTAAGGAATGAGCAGTTCTTC
d_call: .; j_call: TRBJ2-3; v_call: TRBV7-2; clone_size: many; cdr3_aa: CASSLGTDSRDTQYF; cdr3_nt: TGTGCCAGCAGCTTAGGGACGGACTCCAGGGATACGCAGTATTTT
d_call: .; j_call: TRBJ1-1; v_call: TRBV10-3; clone_size: few; cdr3_aa: CAISGYSDRRLEAFF; cdr3_nt: TGTGCCATCAGTGGTTATTCGGACCGCCGGCTTGAAGCTTTCTTT
d_call: .; j_call: TRBJ1-2; v_call: TRBV5-4; clone_size: .; cdr3_aa: CASSRTSGGTNYGYTF; cdr3_nt: TGTGCCAGCAGCCGAACCTCCGGTGGAACTAACTATGGCTACACCTTC
d_call: .; j_call: TRBJ2-1; v_call: TRBV24-1; clone_size: few; cdr3_aa: CATSDAGPYNEQFF; cdr3_nt: TGTGCCACCAGTGACGCCGGGCCTTACAATGAGCAGTTCTTC
d_call: .; j_call: TRBJ1-2; v_call: TRBV6-6; clone_size: .; cdr3_aa: CASSRDYGYTF; cdr3_nt: TGTGCCAGCAGTCGAGACTATGGCTACACCTTC
d_call: TRBD2; j_call: TRBJ2-5; v_call: TRBV3-1; clone_size: few; cdr3_aa: CASSHRGLAGVETQYF; cdr3_nt: TGTGCCAGCAGCCACAGAGGACTAGCGGGAGTAGAGACCCAGTACTTC
d_call: TRBD2; j_call: TRBJ2-1; v_call: TRBV5-1; clone_size: few; cdr3_aa: CASSLGLAGVPSSYNEQFF; cdr3_nt: TGCGCCAGCAGCTTGGGACTAGCGGGAGTTCCCAGCTCCTACAATGAGCAGTTCTTC
d_call: .; j_call: TRBJ2-1; v_call: TRBV3-1; clone_size: .; cdr3_aa: CASSQDRVRLATYNEQFF; cdr3_nt: TGTGCCAGCAGCCAAGATAGGGTCCGGCTAGCGACCTACAATGAGCAGTTCTTC
d_call: .; j_call: TRBJ1-1; v_call: TRBV28; clone_size: few; cdr3_aa: CASPGAGANTEAFF; cdr3_nt: TGTGCCAGCCCGGGGGCGGGAGCCAACACTGAAGCTTTCTTT
d_call: .; j_call: TRBJ2-7; v_call: TRBV6-5; clone_size: few; cdr3_aa: CASRTPGPSYEQYF; cdr3_nt: TGTGCCAGCAGAACGCCGGGGCCCTCCTACGAGCAGTACTTC
d_call: TRBD2; j_call: TRBJ2-1; v_call: TRBV5-4; clone_size: .; cdr3_aa: CASSYGTSPSYNEQFF; cdr3_nt: TGTGCCAGCAGCTATGGGACTAGCCCCTCCTACAATGAGCAGTTCTTC
d_call: .; j_call: TRBJ2-7; v_call: TRBV28; clone_size: many; cdr3_aa: CATSGQTTSRYF; cdr3_nt: TGTGCCACCTCTGGACAGACTACGAGCAGGTACTTC
d_call: TRBD1; j_call: TRBJ1-1; v_call: TRBV20-1; clone_size: .; cdr3_aa: CRGDQGASAEAFF; cdr3_nt: TGCAGAGGCGACCAGGGGGCTTCAGCTGAAGCTTTCTTT
d_call: .; j_call: TRBJ1-1; v_call: TRBV14; clone_size: .; cdr3_aa: CASSVDTWREAFF; cdr3_nt: TGTGCCAGCAGCGTGGATACATGGCGCGAAGCTTTCTTT
d_call: .; j_call: TRBJ2-7; v_call: TRBV6-5; clone_size: .; cdr3_aa: CASFGSTNSYEQYF; cdr3_nt: TGTGCCAGCTTTGGATCTACGAACTCCTACGAGCAGTACTTC
d_call: TRBD2; j_call: TRBJ2-3; v_call: TRBV11-2; clone_size: few; cdr3_aa: CASSRSSGSSTDTQYF; cdr3_nt: TGTGCCAGCAGCCGTTCTAGCGGTTCTAGCACAGATACGCAGTATTTT
d_call: TRBD2; j_call: TRBJ2-3; v_call: TRBV3-1; clone_size: .; cdr3_aa: CASSHGLATPDTQYF; cdr3_nt: TGTGCCAGCAGCCACGGACTAGCCACCCCAGATACGCAGTATTTT
d_call: TRBD1; j_call: TRBJ2-2; v_call: TRBV20-1; clone_size: .; cdr3_aa: CSALRTGQGGTGELFF; cdr3_nt: TGCAGTGCTTTACGAACCGGACAGGGGGGGACCGGGGAGCTGTTTTTT
d_call: .; j_call: TRBJ2-1; v_call: TRBV27; clone_size: .; cdr3_aa: CASSLSWGSHNEQFF; cdr3_nt: TGTGCCAGCAGTTTATCATGGGGGTCCCACAATGAGCAGTTCTTC
d_call: .; j_call: TRBJ1-5; v_call: TRBV4-2; clone_size: .; cdr3_aa: CASSQEGRGNQPQHF; cdr3_nt: TGTGCCAGCAGCCAAGAGGGCAGGGGCAATCAGCCCCAGCATTTT
d_call: TRBD1; j_call: TRBJ2-5; v_call: TRBV20-1; clone_size: few; cdr3_aa: CSAFLDRDQETQYF; cdr3_nt: TGCAGTGCTTTCCTCGACAGGGACCAAGAGACCCAGTACTTC
d_call: TRBD1; j_call: TRBJ2-2; v_call: TRBV5-5; clone_size: many; cdr3_aa: CASSKRTGTNTGELFF; cdr3_nt: TGTGCCAGCAGCAAACGGACAGGGACGAACACCGGGGAGCTGTTTTTT
d_call: .; j_call: TRBJ1-3; v_call: TRBV7-2; clone_size: .; cdr3_aa: CASSSVSENTIYF; cdr3_nt: TGTGCCAGCAGCTCAGTCTCTGAAAACACCATATATTTT
d_call: .; j_call: TRBJ2-5; v_call: TRBV20-1; clone_size: many; cdr3_aa: CSARYAQETQYF; cdr3_nt: TGCAGTGCTAGATATGCGCAAGAGACCCAGTACTTC